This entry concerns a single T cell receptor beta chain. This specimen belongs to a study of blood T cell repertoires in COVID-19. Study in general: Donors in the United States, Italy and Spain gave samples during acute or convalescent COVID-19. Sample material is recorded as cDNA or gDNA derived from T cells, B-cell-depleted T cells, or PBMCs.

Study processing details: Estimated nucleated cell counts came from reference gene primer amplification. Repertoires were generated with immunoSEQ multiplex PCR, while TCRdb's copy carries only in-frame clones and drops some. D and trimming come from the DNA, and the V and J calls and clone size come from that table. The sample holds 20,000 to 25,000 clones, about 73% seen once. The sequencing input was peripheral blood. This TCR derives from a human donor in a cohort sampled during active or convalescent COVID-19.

This CDR3 reads CAWRGGTGGTPLHF. For the CDR3, the DNA is TGTGCCTGGAGGGGGGGGACTGGAGGGACACCCCTCCACTTT. V and J are TRBV30 and TRBJ1-6, with D possibly being TRBD1 (5 bases). The CDR3 is 14 residues long. The germline CDR1 and CDR2 sequences are GTSNPN and SVGIG (reference sequence). Between the trimmed V and J ends, which lost 3 bases and 11 bases, there was a span of 17 bases.